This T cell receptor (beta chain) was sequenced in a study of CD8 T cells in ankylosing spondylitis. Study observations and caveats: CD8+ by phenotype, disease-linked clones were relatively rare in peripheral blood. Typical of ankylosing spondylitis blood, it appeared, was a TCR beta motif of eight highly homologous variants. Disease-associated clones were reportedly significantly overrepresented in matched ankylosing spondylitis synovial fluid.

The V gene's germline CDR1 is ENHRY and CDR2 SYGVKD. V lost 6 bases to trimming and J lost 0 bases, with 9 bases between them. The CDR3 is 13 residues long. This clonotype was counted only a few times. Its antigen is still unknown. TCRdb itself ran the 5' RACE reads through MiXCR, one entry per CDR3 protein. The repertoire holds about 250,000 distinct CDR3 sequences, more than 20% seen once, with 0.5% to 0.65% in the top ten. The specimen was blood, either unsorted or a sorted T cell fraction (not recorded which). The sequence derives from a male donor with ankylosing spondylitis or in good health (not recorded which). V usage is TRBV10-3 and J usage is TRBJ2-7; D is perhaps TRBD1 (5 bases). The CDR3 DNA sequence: TGTGCCATCAGGGCAAGGGGCTCCTACGAGCAGTACTTC. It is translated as CAIRARGSYEQYF.